Described below is a single TCR beta chain sequence and its context. Its target is not known. This sample is part of a study of lymphopenia after photon versus proton radiotherapy. Deletions cut 0 bases from V and 10 bases from J, with 10 bases between. CDR3 length: 13 residues. CDR1 MNHEY and CDR2 SMNVEV come from the germline V gene (reference sequence). The study, taken as a whole, reports: Better survival with proton therapy was suggested as possible, not demonstrated. Post-nadir diversity loss with photons came from oligoclonal expansion, particularly CD8+ Temra cells. A bigger post-nadir fall in TCR diversity correlated inversely with survival time in deceased patients.

Sequencing was performed with immunoSEQ multiplex PCR; in TCRdb, only in-frame clones are kept and a portion is missing. Among around 26,000 clones, around four fifths were seen once, and the ten largest hold 21%. The chain employs TRBV27 and TRBJ2-1, with D possibly matching TRBD1 (6 bases). This TCR was recovered from a woman aged 70-85 years with pancreatic cancer. The source was peripheral blood, collected from a patient treated with proton-based radiotherapy. The CDR3 bases are TGTGCCAGCAGTTTATCGGGGGCCTTAGAGCAGTTCTTC. It specifies CASSLSGALEQFF.